Below are 9 T cell receptor beta chains sequenced from a single sample in a study of graft-versus-host responses after intestinal transplantation. Some clones are missing from TCRdb's copy, which holds only in-frame ones; the method was immunoSEQ multiplex PCR. In the table there are under 75,000 clones, 90% of which are singletons. Their antigens are not known. This sample comprised unstimulated CD8+ T cells sorted from spleen or lymph node cells, obtained before transplant. Every receptor here comes from a human donor who was the organ donor for an intestinal transplant.

This chain uses TRBV2 with TRBJ1-6; D is uncertain. CDR1 SNHLY and CDR2 FYNNEI come from the germline V gene. Trimming cost V 7 bases and J 8 bases, with 24 bases left between them. This CDR3 has 17 residues. As DNA, the CDR3 is TGTGCCAGCACTCAAACGAGCGTGGTAGCGCGTGATTCACCCCTCCACTTT. This codes for CASTQTSVVARDSPLHF.

The chain couples TRBV5-8 to TRBJ2-3, with a weak D call TRBD1 (6 bases). V lost 5 bases and J 0 bases, leaving 28 bases between the germline ends. The CDR3 has 20 amino acids. The germline V gene encodes CDR1 SGHTS and CDR2 YDEGEE. The CDR3 DNA reads TGTGCCAGCAGTTATTGGGGAACCGGGACACTTCTTTCTAGCACAGATACGCAGTATTTT. Its protein product is CASSYWGTGTLLSSTDTQYF.

CDR3 amino acids: CASSRQGDIRNEQFF. The CDR3 nucleotides read TGTGCCAGCAGTCGACAGGGGGACATTCGGAATGAGCAGTTCTTC. The chain combines TRBV7-9 with TRBJ2-1; TRBD1 matches at 9 bases. Looked up from germline, CDR1 is SEHNR and CDR2 is FQNEAQ (reference sequence). The CDR3 length is 15 residues. Trimming cost V 6 bases and J 7 bases; bases outside gene matches: 10.

The chain uses TRBV10-3 and TRBJ1-2; 10 bases agree with TRBD1. This CDR3 region has 16 residues. V shed 2 bases and J 8 bases; nucleotides not matched to a gene: 11. Germline values: CDR1 ENHRY, CDR2 SYGVKD. CDR3 bases: TGTGCCATCAGTGAGACAAAACTGGGACAGGGGTTGGGCTACACCTTC. Amino acids: CAISETKLGQGLGYTF.

The rearrangement links TRBV13 to TRBJ1-6; 11 bases align to TRBD1. The CDR3 runs 17 residues. CDR1 PRHDT and CDR2 FYEKMQ come from the germline V gene (reference sequence). With V trimmed by 5 bases and J by 5 bases, 8 bases remained unmatched. CDR3 in DNA: TGTGCCAGCAGCCTCTACCGGGACAGGGGGAATAATTCACCCCTCCACTTT. It translates to CASSLYRDRGNNSPLHF.

This chain links TRBV6-6 with TRBJ1-1; the D is unclear. This CDR3 spans 13 amino acids. The V gene lost 3 bases and the J gene lost 4 bases, with 9 bases spanning the gap. Germline CDR1 and CDR2: MNHNY and SVGAGI (reference sequence). The CDR3 DNA is TGTGCCAGCAGTTATGGGCCGTCCACTGAAGCTTTCTTT. Protein: CASSYGPSTEAFF.

The chain joins TRBV13 to TRBJ2-4, with 8 bases that match TRBD1. Trimming took 5 bases from V and 8 from J; bases not matched to a gene: 11. Germline assignment: CDR1 PRHDT and CDR2 FYEKMQ (reference sequence). The CDR3 contains 15 residues. The CDR3 sequence is CASSTARTGPDIQYF. The CDR3 bases are TGTGCCAGCAGCACGGCGCGGACAGGGCCGGACATTCAGTACTTC.

In nucleotides, the CDR3 is TGTGCCAGCAGTCCCCCTACTCGACAGGGCGGTCGCAATCAGCCCCAGCATTTT. Its protein is CASSPPTRQGGRNQPQHF. The rearrangement joins TRBV28 to TRBJ1-5; the match to TRBD1 covers 7 bases. Germline CDR1 is MDHEN and CDR2 is SYDVKM. V trimming: 5 bases; J trimming: 2 bases; junction bases outside the gene matches: 15. The CDR3 is made up of 18 amino acids.

V and J are TRBV4-1 and TRBJ2-1, with D maybe TRBD2 (6 bases). Germline V gene lookup returns CDR1 MGHRA and CDR2 YSYEKL. There are 14 residues in the CDR3. V lost 0 bases, J lost 15 bases, and 18 bases lay in between. As DNA, the CDR3 is TGCGCCAGCAGCCAAGAGGCGACTAGGGGAATACGGTTCTTC. This translates into CASSQEATRGIRFF.